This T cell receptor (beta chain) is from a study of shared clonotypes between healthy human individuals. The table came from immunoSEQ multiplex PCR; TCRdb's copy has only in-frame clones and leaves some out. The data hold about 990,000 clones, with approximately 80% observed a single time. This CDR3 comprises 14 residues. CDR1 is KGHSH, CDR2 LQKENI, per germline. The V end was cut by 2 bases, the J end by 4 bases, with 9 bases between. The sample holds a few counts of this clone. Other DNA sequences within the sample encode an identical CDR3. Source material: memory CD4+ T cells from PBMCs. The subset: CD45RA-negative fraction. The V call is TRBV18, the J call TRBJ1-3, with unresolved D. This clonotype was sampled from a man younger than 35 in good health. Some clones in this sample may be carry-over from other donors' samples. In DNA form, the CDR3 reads TGTGCCAGCTCACCATCCGCAGCCGGAAACACCATATATTTT. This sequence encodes CASSPSAAGNTIYF.